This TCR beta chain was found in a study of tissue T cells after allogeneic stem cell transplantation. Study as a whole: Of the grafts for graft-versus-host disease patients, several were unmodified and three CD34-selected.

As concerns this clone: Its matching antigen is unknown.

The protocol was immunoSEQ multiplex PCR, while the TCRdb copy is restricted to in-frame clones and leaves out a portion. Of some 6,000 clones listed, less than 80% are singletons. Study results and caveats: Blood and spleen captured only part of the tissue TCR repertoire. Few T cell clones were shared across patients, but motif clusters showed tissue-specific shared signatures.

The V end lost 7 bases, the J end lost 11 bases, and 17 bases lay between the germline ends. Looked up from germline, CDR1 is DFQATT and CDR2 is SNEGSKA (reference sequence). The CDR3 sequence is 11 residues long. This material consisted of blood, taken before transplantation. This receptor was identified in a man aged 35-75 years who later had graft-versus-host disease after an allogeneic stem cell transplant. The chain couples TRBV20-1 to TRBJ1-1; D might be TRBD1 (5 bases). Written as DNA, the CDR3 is TGCAGTGTATGGCCGGGACCGGCCGCTTTCTTT. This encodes CSVWPGPAAFF.